This T cell receptor beta chain derives from a study of PD-L1 blockade in urothelial cancer. The wider study: Patients commenced atezolizumab at some point between 2014 and 2015, and it was given at 1,200 mg intravenously every 3 weeks.

Time point meaning: pretreatment peripheral blood. Libraries were prepared by immunoSEQ multiplex PCR; TCRdb keeps only in-frame clonotypes and omits some of them. The data hold tens of thousands of clones, with 80% observed a single time. The sample consisted of PBMCs, taken around atezolizumab (anti-PD-L1) treatment. The TCR sequence derives from a man aged 55-75 years with urothelial cancer.

The CDR3 region is CSAQTGVGQPQHF. DNA for the CDR3: TGCAGCGCCCAGACAGGGGTTGGTCAGCCCCAGCATTTT. This sequence joins TRBV29-1 and TRBJ1-5; TRBD1 matches at 8 bases. Germline V gives CDR1 SQVTM, CDR2 ANQGSEA. The CDR3 runs 13 residues. The ends lost 7 bases at V and 6 bases at J; junction bases unmatched: 8.